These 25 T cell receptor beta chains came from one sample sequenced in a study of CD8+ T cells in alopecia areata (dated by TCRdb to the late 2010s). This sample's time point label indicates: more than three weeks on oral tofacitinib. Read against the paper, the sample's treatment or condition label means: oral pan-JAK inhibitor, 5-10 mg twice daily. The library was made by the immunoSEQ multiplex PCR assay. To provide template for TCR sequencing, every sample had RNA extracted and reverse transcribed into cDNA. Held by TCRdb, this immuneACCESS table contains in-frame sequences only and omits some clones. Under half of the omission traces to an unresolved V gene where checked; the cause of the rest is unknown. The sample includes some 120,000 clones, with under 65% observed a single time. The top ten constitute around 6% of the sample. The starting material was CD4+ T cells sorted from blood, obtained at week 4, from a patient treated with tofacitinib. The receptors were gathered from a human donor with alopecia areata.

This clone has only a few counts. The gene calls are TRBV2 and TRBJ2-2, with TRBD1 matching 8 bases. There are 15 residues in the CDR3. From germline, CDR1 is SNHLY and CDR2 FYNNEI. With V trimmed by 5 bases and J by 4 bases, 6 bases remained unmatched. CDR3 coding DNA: TGTGCCAGCAGTTCCCAGGGGGCGGGCACCGGGGAGCTGTTTTTT. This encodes CASSSQGAGTGELFF.

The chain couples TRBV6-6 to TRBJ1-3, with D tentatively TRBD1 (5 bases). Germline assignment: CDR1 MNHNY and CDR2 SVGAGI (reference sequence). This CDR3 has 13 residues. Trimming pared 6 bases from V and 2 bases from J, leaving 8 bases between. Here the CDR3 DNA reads TGTGCCAGCAGGTGGGGCACTGGAAACACCATATATTTT. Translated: CASRWGTGNTIYF.

CDR3: CAWSASGNEQFF. The DNA for the CDR3 is TGTGCCTGGAGTGCGAGCGGGAATGAGCAGTTCTTC. The chain is built from TRBV30 and TRBJ2-1, with D perhaps TRBD2 (6 bases). V was pared by 1 base and J by 7 bases, with 8 bases between. The CDR3 is 12 amino acids. Per the germline V gene, CDR1 is GTSNPN and CDR2 is SVGIG (reference sequence).

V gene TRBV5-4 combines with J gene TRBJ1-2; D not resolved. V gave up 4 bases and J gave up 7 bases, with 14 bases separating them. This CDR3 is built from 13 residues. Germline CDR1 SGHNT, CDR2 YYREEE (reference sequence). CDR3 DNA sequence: TGTGCCAGCAGCCAAGTCGGCGGGAGTGGCTACACCTTC. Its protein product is CASSQVGGSGYTF.

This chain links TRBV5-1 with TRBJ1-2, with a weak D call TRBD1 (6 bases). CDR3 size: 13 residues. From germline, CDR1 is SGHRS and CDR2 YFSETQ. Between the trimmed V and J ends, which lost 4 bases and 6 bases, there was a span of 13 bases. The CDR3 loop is CASSQQGNDGYTF. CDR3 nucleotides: TGCGCCAGCAGCCAACAGGGCAATGATGGCTACACCTTC. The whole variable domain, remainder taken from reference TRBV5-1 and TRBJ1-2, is KAGVTQTPRYLIKTRGQQVTLSCSPISGHRSVSWYQQTPGQGLQFLFEYFSETQRNKGNFPGRFSGRQFSNSRSEMNVSTLELGDSALYLCASSQQGNDGYTFGSGTRLTVV.

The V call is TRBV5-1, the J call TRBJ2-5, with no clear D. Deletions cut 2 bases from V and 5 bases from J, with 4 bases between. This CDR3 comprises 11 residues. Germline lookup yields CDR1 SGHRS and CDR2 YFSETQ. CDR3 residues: CASSFAETQYF. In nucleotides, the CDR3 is TGCGCCAGCAGCTTCGCCGAGACCCAGTACTTC.

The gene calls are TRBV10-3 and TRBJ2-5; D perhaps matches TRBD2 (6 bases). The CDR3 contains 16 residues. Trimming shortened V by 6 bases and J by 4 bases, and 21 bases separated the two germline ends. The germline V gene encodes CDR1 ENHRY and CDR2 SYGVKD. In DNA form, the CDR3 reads TGTGCCATCAGCACTAGAACTTGGAGGGTTGGAGAGACCCAGTACTTC. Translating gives CAISTRTWRVGETQYF.

The CDR3 loop is CASRGGGNEQFF. In DNA form, the CDR3 reads TGTGCCAGCAGAGGAGGGGGCAATGAGCAGTTCTTC. This chain links TRBV9 with TRBJ2-1, with D perhaps given as TRBD1 or TRBD2 (6 bases each). Trimming took 5 bases from V and 6 from J, leaving 9 bases between them. The CDR3 is 12 amino acids. Per the germline V gene, CDR1 is SGDLS and CDR2 is YYNGEE.

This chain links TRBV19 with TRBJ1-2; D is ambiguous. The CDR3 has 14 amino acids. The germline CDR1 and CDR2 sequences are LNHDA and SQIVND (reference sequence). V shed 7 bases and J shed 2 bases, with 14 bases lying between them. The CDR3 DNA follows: TGTGCCAGTACCCCTCAGCAGGCAAACTATGGCTACACCTTC. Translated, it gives CASTPQQANYGYTF. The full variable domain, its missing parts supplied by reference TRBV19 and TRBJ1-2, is DGGITQSPKYLFRKEGQNVTLSCEQNLNHDAMYWYRQDPGQGLRLIYYSQIVNDFQKGDIAEGYSVSREKKESFPLTVTSAQKNPTAFYLCASTPQQANYGYTFGSGTRLTVV.

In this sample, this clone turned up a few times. CDR3 region: CASSYSSQSKAFF. CDR3 bases: TGTGCCAGCAGTTACTCGAGCCAGAGTAAAGCTTTCTTT. The chain employs TRBV6-5 and TRBJ1-1; D unclear. Trimming left V 0 bases short and J 9 bases short, with 11 bases between. Germline assignment: CDR1 MNHEY and CDR2 SVGAGI. The CDR3 totals 13 residues.

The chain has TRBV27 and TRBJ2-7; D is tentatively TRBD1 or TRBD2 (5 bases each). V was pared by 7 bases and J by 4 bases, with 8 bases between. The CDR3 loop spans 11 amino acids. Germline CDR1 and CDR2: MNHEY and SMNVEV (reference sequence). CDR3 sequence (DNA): TGTGCCAGCACCGAGGGGTACGAGCAGTACTTC. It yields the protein CASTEGYEQYF.

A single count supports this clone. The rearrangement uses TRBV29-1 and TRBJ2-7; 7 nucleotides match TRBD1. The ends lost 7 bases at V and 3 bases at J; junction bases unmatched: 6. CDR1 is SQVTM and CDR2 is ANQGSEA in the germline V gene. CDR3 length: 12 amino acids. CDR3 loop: CSATDRRYEQYF. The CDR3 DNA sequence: TGCAGCGCGACGGACAGGCGCTACGAGCAGTACTTC.

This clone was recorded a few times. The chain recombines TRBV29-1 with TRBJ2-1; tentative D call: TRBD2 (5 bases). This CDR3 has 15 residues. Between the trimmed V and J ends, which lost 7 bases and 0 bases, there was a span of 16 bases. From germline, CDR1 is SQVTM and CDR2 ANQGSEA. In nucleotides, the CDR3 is TGCAGCGGGGAAGCGGCGGAGATCTCCTACAATGAGCAGTTCTTC. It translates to CSGEAAEISYNEQFF.

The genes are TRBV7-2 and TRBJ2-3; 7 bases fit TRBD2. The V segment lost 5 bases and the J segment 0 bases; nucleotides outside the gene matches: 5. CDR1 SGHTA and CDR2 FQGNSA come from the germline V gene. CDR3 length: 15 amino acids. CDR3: CASSNGRGSTDTQYF. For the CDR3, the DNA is TGTGCCAGCAGCAACGGGCGGGGGAGCACAGATACGCAGTATTTT.

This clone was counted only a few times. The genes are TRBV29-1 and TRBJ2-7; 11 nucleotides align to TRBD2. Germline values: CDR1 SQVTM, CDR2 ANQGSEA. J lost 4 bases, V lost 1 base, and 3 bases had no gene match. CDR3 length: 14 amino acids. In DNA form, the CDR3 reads TGCAGCGTTGAAGGACTAGCGGGACTATACGAGCAGTACTTC. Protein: CSVEGLAGLYEQYF.

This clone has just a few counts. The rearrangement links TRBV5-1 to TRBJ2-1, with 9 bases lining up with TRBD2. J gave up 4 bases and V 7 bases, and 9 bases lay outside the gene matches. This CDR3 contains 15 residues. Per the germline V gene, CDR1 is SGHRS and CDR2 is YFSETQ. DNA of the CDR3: TGCGCCAGCTCAAGGGCGGGAGGGCAGTACAATGAGCAGTTCTTC. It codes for CASSRAGGQYNEQFF.

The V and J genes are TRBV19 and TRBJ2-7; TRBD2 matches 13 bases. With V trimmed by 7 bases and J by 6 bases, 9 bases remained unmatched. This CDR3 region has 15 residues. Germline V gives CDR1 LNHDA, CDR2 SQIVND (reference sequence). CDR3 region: CASKRTSGSRSEQYF. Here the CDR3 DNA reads TGTGCCAGTAAGCGGACTAGCGGGAGCAGGTCCGAGCAGTACTTC.

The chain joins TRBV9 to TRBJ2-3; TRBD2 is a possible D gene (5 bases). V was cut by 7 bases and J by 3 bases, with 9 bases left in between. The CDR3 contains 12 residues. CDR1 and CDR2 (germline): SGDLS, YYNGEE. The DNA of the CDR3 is TGTGCCAGCCCGCCGGGGACAGATACGCAGTATTTT. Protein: CASPPGTDTQYF.

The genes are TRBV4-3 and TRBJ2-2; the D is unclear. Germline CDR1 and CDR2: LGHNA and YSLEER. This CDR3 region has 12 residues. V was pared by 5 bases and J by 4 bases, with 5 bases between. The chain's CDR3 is CASSGGTGELFF. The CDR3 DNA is TGCGCCAGCAGCGGTGGCACCGGGGAGCTGTTTTTT.

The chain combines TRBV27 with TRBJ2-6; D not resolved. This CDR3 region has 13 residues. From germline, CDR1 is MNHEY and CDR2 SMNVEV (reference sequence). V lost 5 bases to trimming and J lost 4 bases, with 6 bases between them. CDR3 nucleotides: TGTGCCAGCAGTCTGGTGGGGGCCAACGTCCTGACTTTC. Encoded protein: CASSLVGANVLTF.

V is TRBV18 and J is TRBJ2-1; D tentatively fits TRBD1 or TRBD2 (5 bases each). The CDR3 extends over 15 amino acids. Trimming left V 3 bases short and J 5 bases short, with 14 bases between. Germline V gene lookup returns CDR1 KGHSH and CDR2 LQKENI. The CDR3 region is CASSPGTRNDNEQFF. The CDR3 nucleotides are TGTGCCAGCTCACCTGGGACCCGTAATGACAATGAGCAGTTCTTC.

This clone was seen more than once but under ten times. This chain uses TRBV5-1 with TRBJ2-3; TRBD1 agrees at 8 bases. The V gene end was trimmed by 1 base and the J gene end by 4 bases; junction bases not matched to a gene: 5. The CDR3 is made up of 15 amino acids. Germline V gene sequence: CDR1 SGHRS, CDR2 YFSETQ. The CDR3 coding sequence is TGCGCCAGCAGCTTGCTGGGACAGGAGGCAGATACGCAGTATTTT. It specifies CASSLLGQEADTQYF.

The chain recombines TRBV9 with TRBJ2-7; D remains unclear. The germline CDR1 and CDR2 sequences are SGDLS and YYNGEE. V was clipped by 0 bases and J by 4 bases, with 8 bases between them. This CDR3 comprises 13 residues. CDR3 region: CASSVEPEYEQYF. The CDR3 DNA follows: TGTGCCAGCAGCGTAGAGCCGGAATACGAGCAGTACTTC.

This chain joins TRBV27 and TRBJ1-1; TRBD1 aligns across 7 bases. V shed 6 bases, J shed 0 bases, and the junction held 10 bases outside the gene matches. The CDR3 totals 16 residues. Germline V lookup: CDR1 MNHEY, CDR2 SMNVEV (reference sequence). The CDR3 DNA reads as TGTGCCAGCAGCTTCTTGGCGACAGGGATGAACACTGAAGCTTTCTTT. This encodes CASSFLATGMNTEAFF.

DNA for the CDR3: TGCAGCGTTGATTCCGTAATGAACACTGAAGCTTTCTTT. Encoded protein: CSVDSVMNTEAFF. The chain joins TRBV29-1 to TRBJ1-1; D not resolved. Germline CDR1 SQVTM, CDR2 ANQGSEA. With 3 bases removed from V and 0 bases from J, the gap between germline ends came to 8 bases. This CDR3 has 13 residues.